These 2 T cell receptor beta chains were all obtained from the same sample, sequenced in a study of T cell responses to AZD1222 COVID-19 vaccine. TCRdb's table, derived via immunoSEQ multiplex PCR, lists solely in-frame clones and lacks some. The data contain about 55,000 clones, 65% to 85% of them singletons. The sequenced sample was peripheral blood, obtained on day 0 of AZD1222 vaccination. Every receptor here comes from an adult in good health.

This clone has just one count. This rearrangement joins TRBV30 to TRBJ1-5; TRBD1 agrees at 10 bases. The germline V gene has CDR1 GTSNPN and CDR2 SVGIG (reference sequence). V shed 5 bases and J 6 bases; nucleotides not matched to a gene: 4. The CDR3 length is 13 residues. The CDR3 loop reads CAWGRDRGQPQHF. CDR3 nucleotides: TGTGCCTGGGGCCGGGACAGGGGTCAGCCCCAGCATTTT. The whole variable domain, remainder taken from reference TRBV30 and TRBJ1-5, is SQTIHQWPATLVQPVGSPLSLECTVEGTSNPNLYWYRQAAGRGLQLLFYSVGIGQISSEVPQNLSASRPQDRQFILSSKKLLLSDSGFYLCAWGRDRGQPQHFGDGTRLSIL.

The CDR3 protein is CASSLSGGRDTEAFF. CDR3 DNA sequence: TGCGCCAGCAGCTTGAGCGGGGGTAGGGACACTGAAGCTTTCTTT. The rearrangement joins TRBV5-1 to TRBJ1-1; a possible D gene is TRBD1 (5 bases). The CDR3 contains 15 residues. CDR1 SGHRS and CDR2 YFSETQ come from the germline V gene. V was cut by 1 base and J by 3 bases, with 13 bases left in between.